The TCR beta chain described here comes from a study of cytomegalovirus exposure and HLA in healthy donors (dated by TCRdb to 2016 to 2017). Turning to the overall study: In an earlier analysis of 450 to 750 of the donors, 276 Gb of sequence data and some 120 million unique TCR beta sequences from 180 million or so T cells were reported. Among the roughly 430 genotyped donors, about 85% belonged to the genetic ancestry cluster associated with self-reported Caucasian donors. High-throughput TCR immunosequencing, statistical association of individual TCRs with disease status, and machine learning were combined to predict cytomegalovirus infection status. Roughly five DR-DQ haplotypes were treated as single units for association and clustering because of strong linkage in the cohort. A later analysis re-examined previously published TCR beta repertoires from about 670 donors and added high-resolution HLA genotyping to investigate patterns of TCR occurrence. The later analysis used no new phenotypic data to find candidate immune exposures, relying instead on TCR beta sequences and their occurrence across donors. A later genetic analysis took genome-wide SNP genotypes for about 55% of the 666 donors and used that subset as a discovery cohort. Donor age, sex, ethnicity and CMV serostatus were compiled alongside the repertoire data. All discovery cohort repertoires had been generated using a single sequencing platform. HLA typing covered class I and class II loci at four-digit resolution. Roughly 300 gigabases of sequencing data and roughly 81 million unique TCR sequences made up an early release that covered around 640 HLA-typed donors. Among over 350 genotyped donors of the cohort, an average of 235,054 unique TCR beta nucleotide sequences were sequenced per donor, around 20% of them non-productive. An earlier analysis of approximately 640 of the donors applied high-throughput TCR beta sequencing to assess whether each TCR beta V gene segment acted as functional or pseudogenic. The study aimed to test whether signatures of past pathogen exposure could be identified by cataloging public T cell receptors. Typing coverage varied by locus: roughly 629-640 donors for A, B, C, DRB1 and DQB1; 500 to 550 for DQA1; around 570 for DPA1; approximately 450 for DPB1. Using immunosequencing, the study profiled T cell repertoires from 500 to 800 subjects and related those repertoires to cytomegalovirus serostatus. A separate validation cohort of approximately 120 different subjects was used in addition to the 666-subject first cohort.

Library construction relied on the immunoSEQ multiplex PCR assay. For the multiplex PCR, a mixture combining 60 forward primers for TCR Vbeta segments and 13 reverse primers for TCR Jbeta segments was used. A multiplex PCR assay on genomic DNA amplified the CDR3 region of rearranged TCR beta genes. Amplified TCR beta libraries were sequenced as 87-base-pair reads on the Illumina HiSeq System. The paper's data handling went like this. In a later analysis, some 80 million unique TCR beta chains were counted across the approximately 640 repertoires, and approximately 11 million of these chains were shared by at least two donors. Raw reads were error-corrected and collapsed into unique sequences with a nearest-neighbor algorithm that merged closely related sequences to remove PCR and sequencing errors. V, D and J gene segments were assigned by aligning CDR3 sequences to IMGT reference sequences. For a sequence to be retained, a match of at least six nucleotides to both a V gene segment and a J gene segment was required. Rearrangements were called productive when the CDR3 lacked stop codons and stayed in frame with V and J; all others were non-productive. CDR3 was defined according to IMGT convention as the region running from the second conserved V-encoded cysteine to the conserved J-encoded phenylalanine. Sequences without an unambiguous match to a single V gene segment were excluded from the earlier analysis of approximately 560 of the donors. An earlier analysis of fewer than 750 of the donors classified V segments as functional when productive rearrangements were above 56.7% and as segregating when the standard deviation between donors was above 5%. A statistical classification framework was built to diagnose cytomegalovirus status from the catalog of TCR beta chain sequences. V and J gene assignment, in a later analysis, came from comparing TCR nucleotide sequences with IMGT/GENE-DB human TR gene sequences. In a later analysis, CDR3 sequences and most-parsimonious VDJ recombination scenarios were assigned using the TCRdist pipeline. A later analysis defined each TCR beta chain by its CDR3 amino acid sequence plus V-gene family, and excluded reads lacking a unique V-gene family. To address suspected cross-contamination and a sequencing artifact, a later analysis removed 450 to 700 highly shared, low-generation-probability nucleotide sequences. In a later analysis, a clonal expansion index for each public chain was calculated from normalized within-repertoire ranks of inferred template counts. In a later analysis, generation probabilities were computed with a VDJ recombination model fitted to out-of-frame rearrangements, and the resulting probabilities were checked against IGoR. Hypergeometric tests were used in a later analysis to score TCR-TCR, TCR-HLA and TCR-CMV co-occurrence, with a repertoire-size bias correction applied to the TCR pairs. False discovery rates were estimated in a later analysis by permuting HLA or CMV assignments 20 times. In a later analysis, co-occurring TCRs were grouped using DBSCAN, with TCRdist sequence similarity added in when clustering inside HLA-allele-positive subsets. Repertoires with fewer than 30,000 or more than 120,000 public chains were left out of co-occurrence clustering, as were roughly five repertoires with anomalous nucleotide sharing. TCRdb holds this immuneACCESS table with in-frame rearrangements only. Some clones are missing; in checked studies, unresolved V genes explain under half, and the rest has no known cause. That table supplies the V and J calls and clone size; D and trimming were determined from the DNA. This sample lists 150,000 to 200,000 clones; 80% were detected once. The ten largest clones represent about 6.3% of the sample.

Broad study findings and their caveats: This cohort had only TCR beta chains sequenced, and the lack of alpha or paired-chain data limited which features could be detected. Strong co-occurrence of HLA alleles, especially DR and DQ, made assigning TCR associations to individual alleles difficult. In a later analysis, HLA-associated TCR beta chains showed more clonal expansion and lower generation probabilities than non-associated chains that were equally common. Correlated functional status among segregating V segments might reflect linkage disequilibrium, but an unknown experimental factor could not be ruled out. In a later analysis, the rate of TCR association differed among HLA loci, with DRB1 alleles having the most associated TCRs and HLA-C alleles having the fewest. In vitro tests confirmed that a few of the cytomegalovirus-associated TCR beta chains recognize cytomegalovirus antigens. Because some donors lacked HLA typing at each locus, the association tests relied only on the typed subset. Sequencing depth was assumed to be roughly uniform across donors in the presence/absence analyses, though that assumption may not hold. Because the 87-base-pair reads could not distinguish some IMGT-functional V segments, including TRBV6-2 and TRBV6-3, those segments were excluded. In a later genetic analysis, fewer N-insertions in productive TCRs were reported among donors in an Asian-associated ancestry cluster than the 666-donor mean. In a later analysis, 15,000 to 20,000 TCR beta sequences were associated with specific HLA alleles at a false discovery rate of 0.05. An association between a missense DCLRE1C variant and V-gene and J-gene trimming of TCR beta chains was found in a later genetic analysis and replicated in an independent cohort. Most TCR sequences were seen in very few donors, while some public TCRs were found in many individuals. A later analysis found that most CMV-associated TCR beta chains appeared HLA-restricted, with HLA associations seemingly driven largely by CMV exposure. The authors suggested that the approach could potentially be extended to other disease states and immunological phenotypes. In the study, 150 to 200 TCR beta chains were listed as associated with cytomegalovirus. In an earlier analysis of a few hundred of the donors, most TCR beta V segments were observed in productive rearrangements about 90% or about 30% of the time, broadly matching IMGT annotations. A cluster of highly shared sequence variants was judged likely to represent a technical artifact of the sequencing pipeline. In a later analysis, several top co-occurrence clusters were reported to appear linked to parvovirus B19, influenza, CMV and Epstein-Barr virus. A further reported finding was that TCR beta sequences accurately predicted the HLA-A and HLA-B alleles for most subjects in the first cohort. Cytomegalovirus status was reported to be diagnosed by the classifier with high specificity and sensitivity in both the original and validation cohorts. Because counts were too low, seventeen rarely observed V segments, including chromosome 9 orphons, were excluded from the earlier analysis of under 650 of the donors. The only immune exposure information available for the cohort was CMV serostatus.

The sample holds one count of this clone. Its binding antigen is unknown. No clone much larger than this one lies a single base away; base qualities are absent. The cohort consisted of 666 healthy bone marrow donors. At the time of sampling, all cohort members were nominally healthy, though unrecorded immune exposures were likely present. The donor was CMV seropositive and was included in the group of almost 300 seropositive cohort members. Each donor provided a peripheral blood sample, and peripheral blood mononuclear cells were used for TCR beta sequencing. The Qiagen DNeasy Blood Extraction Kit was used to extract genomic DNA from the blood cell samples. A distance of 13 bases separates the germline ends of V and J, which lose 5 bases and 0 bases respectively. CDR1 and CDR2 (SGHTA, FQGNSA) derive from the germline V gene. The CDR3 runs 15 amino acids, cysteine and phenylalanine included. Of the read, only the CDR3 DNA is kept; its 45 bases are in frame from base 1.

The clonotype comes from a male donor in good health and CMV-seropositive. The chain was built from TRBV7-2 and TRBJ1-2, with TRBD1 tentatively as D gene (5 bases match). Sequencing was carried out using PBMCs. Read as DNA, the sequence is TGTGCCAGCAGCCTTCAGACAGCGACTAACTATGGCTACACCTTC. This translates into CASSLQTATNYGYTF. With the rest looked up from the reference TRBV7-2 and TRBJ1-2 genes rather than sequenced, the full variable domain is GAGVSQSPSNKVTEKGKDVELRCDPISGHTALYWYRQSLGQGLEFLIYFQGNSAPDKSGLPSDRFSAERTGGSVSTLTIQRTQQEDSAVYLCASSLQTATNYGYTFGSGTRLTVV.